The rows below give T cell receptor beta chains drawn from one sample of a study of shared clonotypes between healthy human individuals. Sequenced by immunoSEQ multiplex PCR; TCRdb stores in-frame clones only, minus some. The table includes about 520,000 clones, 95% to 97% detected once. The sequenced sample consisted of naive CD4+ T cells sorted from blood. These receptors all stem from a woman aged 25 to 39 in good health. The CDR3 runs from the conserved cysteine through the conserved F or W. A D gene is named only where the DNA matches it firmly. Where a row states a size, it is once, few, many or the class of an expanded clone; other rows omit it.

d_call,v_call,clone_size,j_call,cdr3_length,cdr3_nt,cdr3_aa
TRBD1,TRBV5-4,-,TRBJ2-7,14,TGTGCCAGCAGCGCGGACAGGGTGAGCCACGAGCAGTACTTC,CASSADRVSHEQYF
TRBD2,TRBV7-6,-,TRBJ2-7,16,TGTGCCAGCAGCCCATCATGGGGGGAGGGCCCGAACGAGCAGTACTTC,CASSPSWGEGPNEQYF
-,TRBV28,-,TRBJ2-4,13,TGTGCCAGCAGTTTACAGGGGATTAGCATTCAGTACTTC,CASSLQGISIQYF
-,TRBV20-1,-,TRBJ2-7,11,TGCAGTGCCGACGTTCCTCTCGAGCAGTACTTC,CSADVPLEQYF
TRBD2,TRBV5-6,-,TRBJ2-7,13,TGTGCCAGCAGCTTGGGGCAGGGAGGGGAGCAGTACTTC,CASSLGQGGEQYF
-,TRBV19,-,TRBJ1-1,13,TGTGCCAGTAGTTCCACACAGGGTACTGAAGCTTTCTTT,CASSSTQGTEAFF
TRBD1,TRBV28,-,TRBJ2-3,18,TGTGCCAGCAGTTCCGCCGGACAGGGTACACCATACACAGATACGCAGTATTTT,CASSSAGQGTPYTDTQYF
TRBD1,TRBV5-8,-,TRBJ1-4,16,TGTGCCAGCAGCTTAGCCCTACAGGGGAGTAGGGAAAAACTGTTTTTT,CASSLALQGSREKLFF
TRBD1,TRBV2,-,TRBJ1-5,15,TGTGCCAGCAGCACTACAGGGGCCAGCAATCAGCCCCAGCATTTT,CASSTTGASNQPQHF
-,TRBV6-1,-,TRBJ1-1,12,TGTGCCAGCAGTGAAGAGCCCACTGAAGCTTTCTTT,CASSEEPTEAFF
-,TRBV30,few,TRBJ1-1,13,TGTGCCTGGAGTGGGCCGGGAGGAACTGAAGCTTTCTTT,CAWSGPGGTEAFF
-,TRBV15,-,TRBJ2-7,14,TGTGCCACCAGCAGCGGACAGACCCCCTACGAGCAGTACTTC,CATSSGQTPYEQYF
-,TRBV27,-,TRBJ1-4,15,TGTGCCAGCAGCCGGGGGGACCGCGAGGTGGAAAAACTGTTTTTT,CASSRGDREVEKLFF
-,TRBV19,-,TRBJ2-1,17,TGTGCCAGTAGTATAGCCCGGAGTAGGGGGAGATTAAATGAGCAGTTCTTC,CASSIARSRGRLNEQFF
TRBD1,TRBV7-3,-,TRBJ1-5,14,TGTGCCACCGGACAGGGGTATAGCAATCAGCCCCAGCATTTT,CATGQGYSNQPQHF
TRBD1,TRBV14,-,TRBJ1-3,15,TGTGCCAGCAGCCAACTCGCGGGACAGGGAAACACCATATATTTT,CASSQLAGQGNTIYF
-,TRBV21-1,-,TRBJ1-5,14,TGTGCCAGCAGCAATAAACTTAGCAATCAGCCCCAGCATTTT,CASSNKLSNQPQHF
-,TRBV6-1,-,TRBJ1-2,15,TGTGCCAGCAGTGAAGAGCGCCCCAGGGACTATGGCTACACCTTC,CASSEERPRDYGYTF
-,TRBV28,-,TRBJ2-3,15,TGTGCCAGCAGTATCTTGAGCGGGAGCACAGATACGCAGTATTTT,CASSILSGSTDTQYF
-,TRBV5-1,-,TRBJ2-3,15,TGCGCCAGCAGCTGGCGGGGCGAGGAGGAGGATACGCAGTATTTT,CASSWRGEEEDTQYF